This is a list of T cell receptor beta chains from one sample in a study of tumor and adjacent non-tumor tissue in lung cancer. MiXCR, run by TCRdb on the multiplex PCR reads, gives a single entry per CDR3 protein. The sample has 50,000 or so distinct CDR3 sequences, about 79% seen once. Material for sequencing was distant non-tumor lung tissue. The receptors originated from a woman aged 55-69 years with non-small cell lung cancer. Each CDR3 is given with its conserved first and last residue. A D gene is named only where the DNA matches it firmly. Where a row states a size, it is once, few, many or the class of an expanded clone; other rows omit it.

size: -; J: TRBJ2-1; D: -; length: 14; V: TRBV12-3/TRBV12-4; CDR3: CASRRRGGLNEQFF; DNA: TGTGCCAGCAGGCGTAGAGGCGGTCTTAATGAGCAGTTCTTC
size: -; J: TRBJ1-1; D: -; length: 12; V: TRBV14; CDR3: CASSRGRVEAFF; DNA: TGTGCCAGCAGCCGGGGTAGGGTGGAAGCTTTTTTT
size: -; J: TRBJ2-7; D: -; length: 15; V: TRBV6-2/TRBV6-3; CDR3: CVSSCEPSSSYEQYF; DNA: TGTGTCAGCAGCTGTGAACCCTCAAGCTCCTACGAGCAGTACTTC
size: -; J: TRBJ2-2; D: -; length: 12; V: TRBV6-5; CDR3: CASKLVSEELFF; DNA: TGTGCTAGCAAACTAGTGAGCGAGGAGCTGTTTTTT
size: once; J: TRBJ2-7; D: -; length: 14; V: TRBV11-3; CDR3: CASSFDTGTYGQYF; DNA: TGTGCCAGCAGCTTCGATACAGGAACCTACGGGCAGTACTTC
size: -; J: TRBJ2-1; D: -; length: 14; V: TRBV6-6; CDR3: CPSSLDIGAGEQFF; DNA: TGTCCCAGCAGTCTGGACATCGGGGCGGGTGAGCAGTTCTTC
size: -; J: TRBJ2-3; D: TRBD2; length: 15; V: TRBV6-4; CDR3: CASNESSGGTDTQYF; DNA: TGTGCCAGCAATGAGAGTAGCGGGGGGACAGATACGCAGTATTTT
size: once; J: TRBJ1-1; D: TRBD1; length: 12; V: TRBV12-5; CDR3: CASASGGSEAFF; DNA: TGTGCTAGTGCTTCAGGGGGAAGTGAAGCTTTCTTT
size: -; J: TRBJ1-1; D: -; length: 14; V: TRBV4-1; CDR3: CVSSQPIIHTEAFF; DNA: TGCGTCAGCAGCCAACCTATCATCCACACTGAAGCCTTCTTT
size: few; J: TRBJ1-4; D: TRBD1; length: 15; V: TRBV9; CDR3: CASSVSTGQGEKLFF; DNA: TGTGCCAGCAGCGTATCTACAGGACAGGGGGAAAAACTGTTTTTT
size: -; J: TRBJ2-7; D: -; length: 13; V: TRBV6-6; CDR3: CASGYQGSYKQYF; DNA: TGTGCCAGCGGTTACCAGGGCTCCTACAAGCAGTACTTC
size: -; J: TRBJ1-1; D: -; length: 16; V: TRBV11-2; CDR3: CASGSWDGGMNTEALF; DNA: TGTGCCAGCGGATCCTGGGACGGGGGCATGAACACTGAAGCATTATTT
size: -; J: TRBJ2-5; D: -; length: 15; V: TRBV4-3; CDR3: CASRQDHRDVEIQYF; DNA: TGCGCCAGCAGACAAGATCATCGGGACGTGGAGATCCAGTACTTC
size: -; J: TRBJ2-5; D: TRBD1; length: 14; V: TRBV11-2; CDR3: CASSTGTGGGTLYF; DNA: TGTGCCAGCTCGACAGGAACAGGGGGCGGGACCCTGTACTTC
size: many; J: TRBJ2-3; D: -; length: 17; V: TRBV4-2; CDR3: CASSHSGTESYPDTQYF; DNA: TGTGCCAGCAGCCATTCGGGGACCGAATCATACCCAGATACGCAGTATTTT
size: few; J: TRBJ1-4; D: -; length: 13; V: TRBV11-2; CDR3: CVSRRRGAVKLFF; DNA: TGTGTCAGCAGGCGGCGGGGAGCTGTAAAACTGTTTTTT
size: -; J: TRBJ2-2; D: TRBD1; length: 15; V: TRBV10-2; CDR3: CAGLTGGLTTGELFF; DNA: TGCGCCGGTCTAACAGGGGGCCTCACCACCGGGGAGCTGTTTTTT
size: -; J: TRBJ1-1; D: -; length: 14; V: TRBV28; CDR3: CGSLLPPTYTEAFF; DNA: TGTGGCAGTTTATTGCCTCCTACCTACACTGAAGCTTTCTTT
size: -; J: TRBJ1-2; D: -; length: 16; V: TRBV6-5; CDR3: CVSTPRPTGANYGYTF; DNA: TGTGTCAGCACCCCGCGACCGACAGGAGCTAACTATGGCTACACTTTC
size: -; J: TRBJ2-1; D: -; length: 16; V: TRBV12-3/TRBV12-4; CDR3: CASSLFKWESYIEQFF; DNA: TGTGCCAGCAGTTTATTCAAGTGGGAGTCCTACATTGAGCAGTTCTTC
size: -; J: TRBJ2-3; D: TRBD2; length: 14; V: TRBV4-3; CDR3: CASSRTSGPDTQYF; DNA: TGCGCCAGTAGCCGTACTAGCGGACCAGATACGCAGTATTTT
size: many; J: TRBJ2-1; D: TRBD2; length: 17; V: TRBV7-9; CDR3: CASSLGLAGGEDGEQFF; DNA: TGTGCCAGCAGCTTGGGACTAGCGGGAGGAGAGGATGGCGAGCAGTTCTTC
size: once; J: TRBJ2-5; D: -; length: 14; V: TRBV28; CDR3: CASSYAPQGETQYF; DNA: TGTGCCAGCAGTTATGCGCCTCAGGGCGAGACCCAGTACTTC